The source of this TCR beta chain is a study of CD8+ T cells in alopecia areata. Across the whole study: Grafted skin came from C3H/HeJ donors with spontaneous alopecia (roughly 6-13 months old) and was placed on approximately 7-10-week-old female C3H/HeJ mice.

cDNA prepared by RNA extraction and subsequent reverse transcription served as the template for sequencing. Assay: immunoSEQ multiplex PCR; the TCRdb copy retains only in-frame clones and omits some. The record shows around 300,000 clones for this sample, with no singletons present. The CDR3 covers 15 residues. V lost 3 bases and J lost 0, with 10 bases in between. Germline V gives CDR1 NNHDY, CDR2 SYVADS. Worth noting for this clone: The genes and germline here are from mouse. The CDR3 extends 4 residues past the end of the read, so its final part is completed from the germline J gene. The same CDR3 can be traced to other DNA sequences in this sample.

Researchers sorted pooled cutaneous lymph node cells on the basis of CD4, CD8alpha, NKG2D, NKG2ACE and other markers. This clonotype was obtained from a C3H/HeJ mouse with alopecia areata. The mouse line has the MHC haplotype H2-k. The sample comprised CD4+ T cells sorted from a lymph node. The chain couples TRBV13-3 to TRBJ2-1, with D possibly TRBD1 on 6 matching bases. The sequenced part of the CDR3 DNA is TGTGCCAGCAGTGGCCGGGACATTAACTATGCT. It is translated as CASSGRDINYA. The entire CDR3 protein reads CASSGRDINYAEQFF.